The rows below give T cell receptor beta chains drawn from one sample of a study of cytomegalovirus exposure and HLA in healthy donors. TCRdb's table, derived via immunoSEQ multiplex PCR, lists solely in-frame clones and lacks some. The table includes 150,000 to 200,000 clones, 82% detected once. Sequencing used PBMCs. Source of these receptors: a middle-aged man in good health and CMV-seropositive. CDR3s include the opening cysteine and the closing phenylalanine or tryptophan. The D gene is left open where the match is weak. Some rows mark clone size as missing; the rest say once, few, many or name a class of expanded clone.

clone_size	cdr3_length	v_call	d_call	j_call	cdr3_nt	cdr3_aa
once	18	TRBV27	TRBD1	TRBJ1-1	TGTGCCAGCAGTTTATCGTACAGGGGGATAACAATGGACACTGAAGCTTTCTTT	CASSLSYRGITMDTEAFF
.	13	TRBV6-6	TRBD1	TRBJ1-5	TGTGCCAGCAGGACAGGGCTTGGCCAGCCCCAGCATTTT	CASRTGLGQPQHF
.	14	TRBV27	TRBD2	TRBJ2-5	TGTGCCAGCCGAATGACTAGCGCCCAAGAGACCCAGTACTTC	CASRMTSAQETQYF
.	16	TRBV21-1	.	TRBJ2-2	TGTGCCAGCAGCAAAGTGGTAGCGGAGGACACCGGGGAGCTGTTTTTT	CASSKVVAEDTGELFF
.	15	TRBV6-5	.	TRBJ2-1	TGTGCCAGCAGCCTACAGAGTGGAACCGACAATGAGCAGTTCTTC	CASSLQSGTDNEQFF
.	14	TRBV2	TRBD2	TRBJ2-3	TGTGCCAGCAGTGTGCGGGGGGGTGCAGATACGCAGTATTTT	CASSVRGGADTQYF
.	15	TRBV6-5	TRBD1	TRBJ1-1	TGTGCCAGCAGCACGTCCCAGAACAGGGGCACTGAAGCTTTCTTT	CASSTSQNRGTEAFF
.	13	TRBV10-3	TRBD1	TRBJ1-2	TGTGCCATCAGTGGGGACAGTTACTATGGCTACACCTTC	CAISGDSYYGYTF
.	14	TRBV4-1	TRBD1	TRBJ1-6	TGCGCCAGCAGCTGGACAGGGTCGGATTCACCCCTCCACTTT	CASSWTGSDSPLHF
.	15	TRBV2	.	TRBJ1-5	TGTGCCAGCAGTGAAAGGGAGGGGGGTTATCAGCCCCAGCATTTT	CASSEREGGYQPQHF
.	17	TRBV19	.	TRBJ1-6	TGTGCCAGTAGTATCACAGTGCCCCACGCCTATAATTCACCCCTCCACTTT	CASSITVPHAYNSPLHF
.	12	TRBV5-5	.	TRBJ1-4	TGTGCCAGCAGCTCGGTCGGCGGAATACTGTTTTTT	CASSSVGGILFF
.	11	TRBV30	.	TRBJ1-1	TGTGCCTGGAGTGAGGAGACTGAAGCTTTCTTT	CAWSEETEAFF
.	16	TRBV18	TRBD1	TRBJ1-2	TGTGCCAGCTCACCACCGAGGACAGGGGCGGACTATGGCTACACCTTC	CASSPPRTGADYGYTF
.	15	TRBV5-1	.	TRBJ2-3	TGCGCCAGCAGCACACCGACGGGAGGCACAGATACGCAGTATTTT	CASSTPTGGTDTQYF
.	13	TRBV12-5	TRBD1	TRBJ2-7	TGTGCTAGTGATTCGACAGGGGGATACGAGCAGTACTTC	CASDSTGGYEQYF
.	13	TRBV7-3	.	TRBJ1-2	TGTGCCAGCAGCAGACAGACAGCTTATGGCTACACCTTC	CASSRQTAYGYTF
once	12	TRBV2	.	TRBJ2-7	TGTGCCAGCAGAGGGGTTGGGAACGAGCAGTACTTC	CASRGVGNEQYF
.	15	TRBV7-2	.	TRBJ1-5	TGTGCCAGCAGCGGGGGACTTATTAGCAATCAGCCCCAGCATTTT	CASSGGLISNQPQHF
.	15	TRBV6-5	TRBD2	TRBJ2-5	TGTGCCAGCAGCCGACTAGCGGGAGCGCAAGAGACCCAGTACTTC	CASSRLAGAQETQYF
.	17	TRBV7-7	.	TRBJ2-6	TGTGCTAGCAGCTTAGGGGGTGTTAACTCTGGGGCCAACGGCCTGACTTTC	CASSLGGVNSGANGLTF
.	14	TRBV30	.	TRBJ1-1	TGTGCCTGGAGTGTAAGCCCTGCAGGGAAGGGAGCTTTCTTT	CAWSVSPAGKGAFF
.	16	TRBV6-5	.	TRBJ2-7	TGTGCCAGCAGTTACTCCCGGCAGGCGAACTCCTACGAGCAGTACTTC	CASSYSRQANSYEQYF
once	15	TRBV5-6	.	TRBJ2-3	TGTGCCAGCAGCACACCGCTGTCGGGTCTCGATACGCAGTATTTT	CASSTPLSGLDTQYF
once	11	TRBV30	.	TRBJ2-7	TGTGCCTGGAGCGGCTCCTACGAGCAGTACTTC	CAWSGSYEQYF
.	14	TRBV27	.	TRBJ2-7	TGTGCCAGCAGCCAATTACACAGCTCCTACGAGCAGTACTTC	CASSQLHSSYEQYF
.	14	TRBV9	TRBD1	TRBJ1-4	TGTGCCAGCAGCGTCACCAGACAGGGTCCAAAACTGTTTTTT	CASSVTRQGPKLFF
.	13	TRBV19	TRBD1	TRBJ1-1	TGTGCCAGTCGGGACAGGGGGGACACTGAAGCTTTCTTT	CASRDRGDTEAFF
once	14	TRBV6-1	TRBD2	TRBJ2-4	TGTGCCAGCAGTGAAATGGGGGGGGAAAACATTCAGTACTTC	CASSEMGGENIQYF
.	15	TRBV6-1	TRBD1	TRBJ1-5	TGTGCCAGCAGTGACCGGACAGGGGGGAGTCAGCCCCAGCATTTT	CASSDRTGGSQPQHF
.	13	TRBV5-8	TRBD2	TRBJ2-7	TGTGCCAGCAAACCGGGACTAGCAGACGAGCAGTACTTC	CASKPGLADEQYF
.	14	TRBV15	.	TRBJ1-2	TGTGCCACCAGCAGAGATCCCGGGGGCTATGGCTACACCTTC	CATSRDPGGYGYTF
.	15	TRBV11-2	.	TRBJ1-5	TGTGCCAGCAGCCGGACGGGGTCGAACAATCAGCCCCAGCATTTT	CASSRTGSNNQPQHF
.	15	TRBV5-1	.	TRBJ2-7	TGCGCCAGCAGCTTGTACCGGGAGCCGACCTACGAGCAGTACTTC	CASSLYREPTYEQYF
.	15	TRBV28	TRBD2	TRBJ2-3	TGTGCCACCACCCCGCTAGCGGGAGCCACAGATACGCAGTATTTT	CATTPLAGATDTQYF
.	16	TRBV11-2	TRBD1	TRBJ1-1	TGTGCCAGCAGCTTAGCCCCGACAGGGAGGAGGACTGAAGCTTTCTTT	CASSLAPTGRRTEAFF
.	13	TRBV7-2	.	TRBJ2-5	TGTGCCAGCAGCTTAGTAGATCAAGAGACCCAGTACTTC	CASSLVDQETQYF
.	15	TRBV11-2	.	TRBJ1-4	TGTGCCAGCAGCTTCTCAGGCTCAACTAATGAAAAACTGTTTTTT	CASSFSGSTNEKLFF
.	15	TRBV6-5	TRBD1	TRBJ1-3	TGTGCCAGCAGATCAGACAGGGGGCCTGGAAACACCATATATTTT	CASRSDRGPGNTIYF
.	14	TRBV18	.	TRBJ2-5	TGTGCCAGCTCACCACCCACAATTCAAGAGACCCAGTACTTC	CASSPPTIQETQYF
.	15	TRBV5-4	TRBD2	TRBJ2-1	TGTGCCAGCAGCCTACAGCGGGGGGGCACTAATGAGCAGTTCTTC	CASSLQRGGTNEQFF
.	15	TRBV5-6	.	TRBJ2-1	TGTGCCAGCAGCTTGTCCTGGGACACCTACAATGAGCAGTTCTTC	CASSLSWDTYNEQFF
.	14	TRBV11-2	TRBD1	TRBJ1-6	TGTGCCAGCAGCAGGGGACAGGGGGATTCACCCCTCCACTTT	CASSRGQGDSPLHF
.	15	TRBV28	TRBD1	TRBJ2-1	TGTGCCAGCAGTTTATTAGGACAGGGTGGTAATGAGCAGTTCTTC	CASSLLGQGGNEQFF
.	15	TRBV27	TRBD2	TRBJ2-1	TGTGCCAGCAGTCCACGACTAGCGGGGAACAATGAGCAGTTCTTC	CASSPRLAGNNEQFF
.	15	TRBV9	.	TRBJ2-3	TGTGCCAGCAGCGTAGGGTCTCAGACTAGGGATACGCAGTATTTT	CASSVGSQTRDTQYF
.	17	TRBV7-6	TRBD2	TRBJ2-7	TGTGCCAGCAGCCCGGACGGGCTAGCGGCCCCCCCGTACGAGCAGTACTTC	CASSPDGLAAPPYEQYF
.	15	TRBV5-1	TRBD1	TRBJ1-6	TGCGCCAGCAGCCCATCCGGGACAGGGAATTCACCCCTCCACTTT	CASSPSGTGNSPLHF
few	13	TRBV7-2	TRBD1	TRBJ2-7	TGTGCCAGCAGCTTAAACAGGGGCAACGAGCAGTACTTC	CASSLNRGNEQYF
.	13	TRBV18	TRBD1	TRBJ2-7	TGTGCCAGCTCAGCGACAGGGGATCGAGAGCAGTACTTC	CASSATGDREQYF